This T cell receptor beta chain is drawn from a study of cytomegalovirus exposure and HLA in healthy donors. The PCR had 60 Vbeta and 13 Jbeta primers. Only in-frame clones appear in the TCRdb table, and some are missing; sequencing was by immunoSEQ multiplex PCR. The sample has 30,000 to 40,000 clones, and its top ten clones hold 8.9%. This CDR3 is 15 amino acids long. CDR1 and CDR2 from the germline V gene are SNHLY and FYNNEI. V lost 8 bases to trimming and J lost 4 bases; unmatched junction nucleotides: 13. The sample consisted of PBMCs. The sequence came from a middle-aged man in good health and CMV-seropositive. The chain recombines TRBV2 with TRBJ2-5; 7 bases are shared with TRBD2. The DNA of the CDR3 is TGTGCCAGCCCCGGGGGAAGCGGGAACGCAGAGACCCAGTACTTC. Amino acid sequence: CASPGGSGNAETQYF.